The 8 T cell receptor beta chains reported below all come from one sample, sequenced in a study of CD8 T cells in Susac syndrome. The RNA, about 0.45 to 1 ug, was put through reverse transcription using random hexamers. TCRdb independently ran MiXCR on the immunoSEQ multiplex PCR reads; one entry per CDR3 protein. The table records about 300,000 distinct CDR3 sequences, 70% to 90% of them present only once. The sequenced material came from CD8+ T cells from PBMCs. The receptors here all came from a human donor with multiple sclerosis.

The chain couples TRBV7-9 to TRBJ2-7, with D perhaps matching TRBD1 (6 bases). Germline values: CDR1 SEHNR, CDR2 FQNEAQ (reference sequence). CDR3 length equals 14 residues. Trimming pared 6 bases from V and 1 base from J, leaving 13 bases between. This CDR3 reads CASSLGAGSYEQYF. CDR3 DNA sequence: TGTGCCAGCAGTTTGGGGGCCGGGTCCTACGAGCAGTACTTC.

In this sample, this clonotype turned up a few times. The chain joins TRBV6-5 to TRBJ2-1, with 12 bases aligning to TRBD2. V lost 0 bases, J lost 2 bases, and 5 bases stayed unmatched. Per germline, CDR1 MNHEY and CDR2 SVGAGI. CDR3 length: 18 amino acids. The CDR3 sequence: CASSYSASGRAAYNEQFF. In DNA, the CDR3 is TGTGCCAGCAGTTACTCGGCTAGCGGGAGGGCGGCCTACAATGAGCAGTTCTTC.

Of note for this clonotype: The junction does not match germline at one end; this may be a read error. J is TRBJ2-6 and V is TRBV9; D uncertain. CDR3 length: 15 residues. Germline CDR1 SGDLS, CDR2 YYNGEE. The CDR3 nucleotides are TGTGCCAGCAGCGTCGAGACCTCTGGGACCAACGTCCTGACTTTC. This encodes CASSVETSGTNVLTF.

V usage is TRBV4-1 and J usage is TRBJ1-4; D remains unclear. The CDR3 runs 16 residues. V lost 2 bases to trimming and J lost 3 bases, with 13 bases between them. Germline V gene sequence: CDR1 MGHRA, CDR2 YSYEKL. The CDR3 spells CASSQRAAAPNEKLFF. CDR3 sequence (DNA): TGCGCCAGCAGCCAAAGAGCGGCGGCCCCTAATGAAAAACTGTTTTTT.

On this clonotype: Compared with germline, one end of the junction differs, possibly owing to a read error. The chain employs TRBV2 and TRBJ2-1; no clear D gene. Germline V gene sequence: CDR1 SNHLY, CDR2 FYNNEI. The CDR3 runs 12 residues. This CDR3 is CLCKSSYNEQFF. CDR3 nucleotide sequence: TGCCTCTGCAAGAGCTCCTACAATGAGCAGTTCTTC.

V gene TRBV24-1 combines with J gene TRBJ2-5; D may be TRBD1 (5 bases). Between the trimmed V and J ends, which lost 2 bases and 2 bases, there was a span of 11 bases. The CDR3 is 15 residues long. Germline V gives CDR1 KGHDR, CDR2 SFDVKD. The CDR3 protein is CATSDSGTGQETQYF. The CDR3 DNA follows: TGTGCCACCAGTGATTCGGGTACAGGTCAAGAGACCCAGTACTTC.

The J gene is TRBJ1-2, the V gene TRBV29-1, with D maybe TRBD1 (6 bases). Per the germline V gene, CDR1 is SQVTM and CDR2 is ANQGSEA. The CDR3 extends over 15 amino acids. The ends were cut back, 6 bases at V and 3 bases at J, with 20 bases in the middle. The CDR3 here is CSVVLYRERDYGYTF. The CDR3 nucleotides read TGCAGCGTCGTCCTTTACAGGGAAAGAGACTATGGCTACACCTTC.

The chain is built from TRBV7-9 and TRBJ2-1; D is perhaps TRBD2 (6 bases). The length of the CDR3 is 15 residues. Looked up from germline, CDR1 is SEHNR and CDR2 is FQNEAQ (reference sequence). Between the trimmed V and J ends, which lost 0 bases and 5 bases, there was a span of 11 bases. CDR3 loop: CASSLASGDHNEQFF. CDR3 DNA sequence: TGTGCCAGCAGCTTAGCGTCGGGAGACCACAATGAGCAGTTCTTC. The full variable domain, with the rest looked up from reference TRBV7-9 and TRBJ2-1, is DTGVSQNPRHKITKRGQNVTFRCDPISEHNRLYWYRQTLGQGPEFLTYFQNEAQLEKSRLLSDRFSAERPKGSFSTLEIQRTEQGDSAMYLCASSLASGDHNEQFFGPGTRLTVL.